A selection of T cell receptor beta chains follows, all from one sample in a study of regulatory T cells in long-lasting Graves disease. TCRdb redid the calling of the multiplex PCR reads with MiXCR, one entry per CDR3 protein. The sample lists roughly 400,000 distinct CDR3 sequences, about 15% occurring once. The sample was also reused in another study, on T cells in Graves' hyperthyroidism and ophthalmopathy.

The sample consisted of peripheral blood mononuclear cells (PBMCs), taken at new diagnosis, from a patient treated with antithyroid drugs. The receptors were gathered from a woman aged 18-29 years with Graves disease. Both conserved end residues are part of each CDR3. The order of the fields is J gene, V gene, clone size, CDR3 protein. Clone size is not always given. Where it is, it says once, few, many or a class for expanded clones.

J gene: TRBJ2-1
V gene: TRBV11-3
clone size: NA
CDR3 protein: CASSLAGMNEQFF

J gene: TRBJ1-2
V gene: TRBV6-2/TRBV6-3
clone size: few
CDR3 protein: CASRDGLNRGYTF

J gene: TRBJ2-5
V gene: TRBV7-9
clone size: NA
CDR3 protein: CASNHEETQYF

J gene: TRBJ2-3
V gene: TRBV2
clone size: NA
CDR3 protein: CASSEEHTDTQYF

J gene: TRBJ2-7
V gene: TRBV28
clone size: many
CDR3 protein: CASSLGRGNWDEQYF

J gene: TRBJ2-3
V gene: TRBV4-2
clone size: NA
CDR3 protein: CASSQEGTSGRTDTQYF

J gene: TRBJ2-1
V gene: TRBV11-3
clone size: many
CDR3 protein: CASSLSPVNEQFF

J gene: TRBJ1-1
V gene: TRBV15
clone size: many
CDR3 protein: CATSRDSLARNTEAFF

J gene: TRBJ2-7
V gene: TRBV12-3/TRBV12-4
clone size: NA
CDR3 protein: CASGLLDEQYF

J gene: TRBJ2-7
V gene: TRBV28
clone size: NA
CDR3 protein: CASRPHRGQATYEQYF

J gene: TRBJ1-6
V gene: TRBV3-1
clone size: NA
CDR3 protein: CASSQVSQGLRSPLHF

J gene: TRBJ2-1
V gene: TRBV24-1
clone size: few
CDR3 protein: CATSDALAGDINEQFF

J gene: TRBJ2-3
V gene: TRBV6-5
clone size: many
CDR3 protein: CASSYSSGSPADTQYF

J gene: TRBJ2-6
V gene: TRBV24-1
clone size: NA
CDR3 protein: CATSDRQGDSGANVLTF

J gene: TRBJ1-6
V gene: TRBV13
clone size: NA
CDR3 protein: CASSTGGGNSPLHF

J gene: TRBJ2-1
V gene: TRBV7-2
clone size: few
CDR3 protein: CASSLAGTGTHNEQFF